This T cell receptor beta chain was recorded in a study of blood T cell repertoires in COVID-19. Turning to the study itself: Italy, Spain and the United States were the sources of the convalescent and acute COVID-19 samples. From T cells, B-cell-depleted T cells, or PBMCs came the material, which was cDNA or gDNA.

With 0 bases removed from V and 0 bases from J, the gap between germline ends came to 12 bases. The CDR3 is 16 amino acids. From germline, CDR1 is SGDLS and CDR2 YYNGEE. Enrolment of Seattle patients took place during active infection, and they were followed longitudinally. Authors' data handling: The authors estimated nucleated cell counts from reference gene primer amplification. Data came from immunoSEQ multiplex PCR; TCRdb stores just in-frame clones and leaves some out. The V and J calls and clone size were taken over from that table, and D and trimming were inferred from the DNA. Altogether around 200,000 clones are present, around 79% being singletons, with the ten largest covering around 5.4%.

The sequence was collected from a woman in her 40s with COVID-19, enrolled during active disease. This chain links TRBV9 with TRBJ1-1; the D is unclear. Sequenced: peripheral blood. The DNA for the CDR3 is TGTGCCAGCAGCGTAGGAGGGCAGCTCATGAACACTGAAGCTTTCTTT. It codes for CASSVGGQLMNTEAFF. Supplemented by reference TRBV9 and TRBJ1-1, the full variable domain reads DSGVTQTPKHLITATGQRVTLRCSPRSGDLSVYWYQQSLDQGLQFLIQYYNGEERAKGNILERFSAQQFPDLHSELNLSSLELGDSALYFCASSVGGQLMNTEAFFGQGTRLTVV.